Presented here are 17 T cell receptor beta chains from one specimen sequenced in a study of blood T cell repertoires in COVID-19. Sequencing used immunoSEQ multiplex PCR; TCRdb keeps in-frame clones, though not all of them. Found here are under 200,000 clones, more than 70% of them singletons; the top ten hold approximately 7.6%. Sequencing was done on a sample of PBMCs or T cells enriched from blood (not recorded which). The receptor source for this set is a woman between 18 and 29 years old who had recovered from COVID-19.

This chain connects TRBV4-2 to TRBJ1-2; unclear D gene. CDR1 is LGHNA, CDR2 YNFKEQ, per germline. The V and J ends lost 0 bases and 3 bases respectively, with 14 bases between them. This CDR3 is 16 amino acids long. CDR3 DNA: TGTGCCAGCAGCCAAGATAGTCTGGTGGTTGACTATGGCTACACCTTC. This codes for CASSQDSLVVDYGYTF.

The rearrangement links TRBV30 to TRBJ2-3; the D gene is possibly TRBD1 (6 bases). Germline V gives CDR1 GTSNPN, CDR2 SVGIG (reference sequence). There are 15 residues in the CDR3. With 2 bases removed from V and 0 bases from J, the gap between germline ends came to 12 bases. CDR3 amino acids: CAWSLGGTSTDTQYF. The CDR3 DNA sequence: TGTGCCTGGAGTCTAGGGGGAACTAGCACAGATACGCAGTATTTT.

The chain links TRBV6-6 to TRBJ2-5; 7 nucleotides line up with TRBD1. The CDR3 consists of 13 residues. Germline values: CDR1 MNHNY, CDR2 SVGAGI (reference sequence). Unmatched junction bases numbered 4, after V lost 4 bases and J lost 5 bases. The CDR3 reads CASSFTGAETQYF. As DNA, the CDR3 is TGTGCCAGCAGTTTCACAGGGGCCGAGACCCAGTACTTC.

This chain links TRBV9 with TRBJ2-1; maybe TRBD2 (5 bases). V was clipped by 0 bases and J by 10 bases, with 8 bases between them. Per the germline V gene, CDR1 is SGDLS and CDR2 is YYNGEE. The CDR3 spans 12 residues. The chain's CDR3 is CASSVGLAEQFF. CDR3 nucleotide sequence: TGTGCCAGCAGCGTAGGGCTAGCCGAGCAGTTCTTC.

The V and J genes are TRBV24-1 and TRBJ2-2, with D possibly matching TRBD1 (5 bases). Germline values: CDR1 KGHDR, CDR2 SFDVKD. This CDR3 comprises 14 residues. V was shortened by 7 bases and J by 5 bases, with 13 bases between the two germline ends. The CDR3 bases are TGTGCCACCAGACCCCGACAGCCTACCGGGGAGCTGTTTTTT. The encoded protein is CATRPRQPTGELFF.

The CDR3 reads CASSPRTGGYNEQFF. CDR3 DNA: TGTGCCAGTAGTCCACGGACAGGGGGCTACAATGAGCAGTTCTTC. The V and J genes are TRBV19 and TRBJ2-1; 10 nucleotides align to TRBD1. CDR1 is LNHDA, CDR2 SQIVND, per germline (reference sequence). V shed 5 bases, J shed 3 bases, and the junction held 4 bases outside the gene matches. The CDR3 sequence is 15 residues long.

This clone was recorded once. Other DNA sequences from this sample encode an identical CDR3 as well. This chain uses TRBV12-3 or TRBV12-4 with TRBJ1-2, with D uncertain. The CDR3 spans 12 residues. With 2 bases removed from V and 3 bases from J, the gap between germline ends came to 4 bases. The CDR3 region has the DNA TGTGCCAGCAGTTTACGGGACTATGGCTACACCTTC. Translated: CASSLRDYGYTF.

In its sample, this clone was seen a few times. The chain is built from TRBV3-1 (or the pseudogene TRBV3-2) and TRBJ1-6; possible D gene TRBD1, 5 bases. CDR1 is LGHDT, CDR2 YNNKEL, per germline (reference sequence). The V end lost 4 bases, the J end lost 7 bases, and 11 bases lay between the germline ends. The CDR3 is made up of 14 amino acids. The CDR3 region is CASSLDIRNSPLHF. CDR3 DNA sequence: TGTGCCAGCAGCCTGGACATTAGGAATTCACCCCTCCACTTT.

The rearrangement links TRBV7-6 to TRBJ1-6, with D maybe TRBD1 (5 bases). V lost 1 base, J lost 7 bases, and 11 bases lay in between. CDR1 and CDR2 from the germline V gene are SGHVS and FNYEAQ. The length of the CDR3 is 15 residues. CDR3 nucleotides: TGTGCCAGCAGCTTAGATCAGGGCCTCAATTCACCCCTCCACTTT. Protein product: CASSLDQGLNSPLHF.

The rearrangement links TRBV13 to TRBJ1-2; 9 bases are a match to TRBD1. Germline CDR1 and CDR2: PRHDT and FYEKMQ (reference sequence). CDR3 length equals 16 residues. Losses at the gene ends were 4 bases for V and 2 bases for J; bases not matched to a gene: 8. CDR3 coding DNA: TGTGCCAGCAGCTCGGGACAGGGCGTTGACAACTATGGCTACACCTTC. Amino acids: CASSSGQGVDNYGYTF.

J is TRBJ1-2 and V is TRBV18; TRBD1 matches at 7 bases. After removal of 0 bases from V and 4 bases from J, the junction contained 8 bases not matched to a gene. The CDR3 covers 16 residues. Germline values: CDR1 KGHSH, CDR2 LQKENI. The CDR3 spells CASSPPRQGRPYGYTF. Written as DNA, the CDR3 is TGTGCCAGCTCACCACCGCGACAGGGCCGTCCCTATGGCTACACCTTC.

DNA for the CDR3: TGTGCCAGCATTCCAGACAGGGGGCTCTCTGGAAACACCATATATTTT. Protein sequence: CASIPDRGLSGNTIYF. The chain is built from TRBV2 and TRBJ1-3, with TRBD1 matching 10 bases. Germline CDR1 SNHLY, CDR2 FYNNEI. V shed 7 bases and J 0 bases; nucleotides not matched to a gene: 6. The length of the CDR3 is 16 residues.

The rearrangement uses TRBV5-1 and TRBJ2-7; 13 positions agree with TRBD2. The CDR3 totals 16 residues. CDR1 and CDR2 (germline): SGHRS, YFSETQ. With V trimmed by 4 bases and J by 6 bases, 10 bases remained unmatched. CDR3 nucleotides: TGCGCCAGCAGCCCGTATACTAGCGGGGGGGCCATCGAGCAGTACTTC. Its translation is CASSPYTSGGAIEQYF.

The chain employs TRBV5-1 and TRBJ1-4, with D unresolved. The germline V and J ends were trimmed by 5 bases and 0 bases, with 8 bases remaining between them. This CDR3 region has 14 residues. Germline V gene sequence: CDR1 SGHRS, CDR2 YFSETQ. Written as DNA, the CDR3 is TGCGCCAGCAGTCGGGTCCCAACTAATGAAAAACTGTTTTTT. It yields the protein CASSRVPTNEKLFF.

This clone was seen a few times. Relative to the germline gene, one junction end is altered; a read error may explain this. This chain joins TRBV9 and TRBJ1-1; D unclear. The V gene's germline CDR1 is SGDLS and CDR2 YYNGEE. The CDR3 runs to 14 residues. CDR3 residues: CASSVGASNPEAFF. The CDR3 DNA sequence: TGTGCCAGCAGCGTGGGAGCGTCGAACCCTGAAGCTTTCTTT.

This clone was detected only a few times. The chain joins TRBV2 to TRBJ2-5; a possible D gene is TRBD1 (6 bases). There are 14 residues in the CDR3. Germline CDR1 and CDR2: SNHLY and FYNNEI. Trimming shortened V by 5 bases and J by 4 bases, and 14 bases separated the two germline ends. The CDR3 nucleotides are TGTGCCAGCAGTAACCCCGGGACAATAGAGACCCAGTACTTC. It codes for CASSNPGTIETQYF.

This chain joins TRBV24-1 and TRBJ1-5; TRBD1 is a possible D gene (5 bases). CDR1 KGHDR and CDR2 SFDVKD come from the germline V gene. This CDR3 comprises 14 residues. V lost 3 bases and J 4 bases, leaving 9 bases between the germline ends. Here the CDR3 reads CATSDGRTNQPQHF. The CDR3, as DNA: TGTGCCACCAGTGATGGGCGGACAAATCAGCCCCAGCATTTT.